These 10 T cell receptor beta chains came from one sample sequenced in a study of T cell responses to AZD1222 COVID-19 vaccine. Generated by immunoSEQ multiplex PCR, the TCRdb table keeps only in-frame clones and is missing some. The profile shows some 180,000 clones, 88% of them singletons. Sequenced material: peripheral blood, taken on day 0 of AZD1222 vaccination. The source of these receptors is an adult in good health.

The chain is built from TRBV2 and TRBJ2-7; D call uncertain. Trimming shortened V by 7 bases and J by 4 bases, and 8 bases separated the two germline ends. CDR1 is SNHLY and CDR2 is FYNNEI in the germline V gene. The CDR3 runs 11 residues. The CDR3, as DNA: TGTGCCAGCACGAATTCTTACGAGCAGTACTTC. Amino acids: CASTNSYEQYF.

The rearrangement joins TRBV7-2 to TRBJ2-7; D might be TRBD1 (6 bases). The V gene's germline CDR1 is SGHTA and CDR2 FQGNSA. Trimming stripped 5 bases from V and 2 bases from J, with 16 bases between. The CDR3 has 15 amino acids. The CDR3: CASSAGTTGTYEQYF. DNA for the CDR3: TGTGCCAGCAGCGCAGGGACGACAGGCACCTACGAGCAGTACTTC.

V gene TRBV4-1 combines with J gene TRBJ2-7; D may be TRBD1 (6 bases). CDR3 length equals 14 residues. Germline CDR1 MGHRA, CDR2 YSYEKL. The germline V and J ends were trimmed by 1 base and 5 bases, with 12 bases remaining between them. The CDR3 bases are TGCGCCAGCAGCCAAGTGGTGGGGGCAGACGAGCAGTACTTC. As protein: CASSQVVGADEQYF.

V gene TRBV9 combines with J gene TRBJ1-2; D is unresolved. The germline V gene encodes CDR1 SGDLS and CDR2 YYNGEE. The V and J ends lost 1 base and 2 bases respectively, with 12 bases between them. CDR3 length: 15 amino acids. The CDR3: CASSVLPPDNYGYTF. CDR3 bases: TGTGCCAGCAGCGTACTCCCGCCCGACAACTATGGCTACACCTTC.

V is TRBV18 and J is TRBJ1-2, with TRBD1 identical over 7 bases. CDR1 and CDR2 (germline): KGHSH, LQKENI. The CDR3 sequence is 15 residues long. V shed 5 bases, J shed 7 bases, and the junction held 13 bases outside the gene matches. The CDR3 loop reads CASSSDRTNYGGYTF. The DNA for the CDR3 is TGTGCCAGCTCATCGGACAGGACTAACTATGGTGGCTACACCTTC.

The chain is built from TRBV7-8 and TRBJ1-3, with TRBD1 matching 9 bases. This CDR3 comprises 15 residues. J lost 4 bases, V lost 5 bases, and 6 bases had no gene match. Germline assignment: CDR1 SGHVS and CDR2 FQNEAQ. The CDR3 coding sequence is TGTGCCAGCAGCATGTTGGACAGGGGAGGAAACACCATATATTTT. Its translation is CASSMLDRGGNTIYF.

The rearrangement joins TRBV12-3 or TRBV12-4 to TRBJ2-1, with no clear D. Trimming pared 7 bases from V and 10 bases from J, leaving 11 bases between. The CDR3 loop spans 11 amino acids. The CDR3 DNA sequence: TGTGCCAGCACACCTTCGGTCGAGCAGTTCTTC. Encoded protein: CASTPSVEQFF.

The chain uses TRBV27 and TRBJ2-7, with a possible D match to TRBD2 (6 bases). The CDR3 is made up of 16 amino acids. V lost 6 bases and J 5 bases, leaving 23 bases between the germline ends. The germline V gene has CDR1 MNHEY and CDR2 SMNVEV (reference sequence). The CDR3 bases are TGTGCCAGCAGACCTACAAGGGACTTACCTACCCACGAGCAGTACTTC. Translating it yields CASRPTRDLPTHEQYF.

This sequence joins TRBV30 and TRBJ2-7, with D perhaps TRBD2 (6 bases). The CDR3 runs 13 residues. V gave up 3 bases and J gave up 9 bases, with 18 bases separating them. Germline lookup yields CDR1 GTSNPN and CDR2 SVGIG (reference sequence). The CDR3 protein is CAWRDSGGLGQYF. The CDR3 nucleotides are TGTGCCTGGAGGGATAGCGGTGGTCTGGGGCAGTACTTC.

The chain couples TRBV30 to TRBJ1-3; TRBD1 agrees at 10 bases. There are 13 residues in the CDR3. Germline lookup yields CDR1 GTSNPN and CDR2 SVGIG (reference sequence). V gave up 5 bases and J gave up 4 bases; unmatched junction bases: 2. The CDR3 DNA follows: TGTGCCTGGGGACAGGGGGGAGGAAACACCATATATTTT. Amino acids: CAWGQGGGNTIYF.